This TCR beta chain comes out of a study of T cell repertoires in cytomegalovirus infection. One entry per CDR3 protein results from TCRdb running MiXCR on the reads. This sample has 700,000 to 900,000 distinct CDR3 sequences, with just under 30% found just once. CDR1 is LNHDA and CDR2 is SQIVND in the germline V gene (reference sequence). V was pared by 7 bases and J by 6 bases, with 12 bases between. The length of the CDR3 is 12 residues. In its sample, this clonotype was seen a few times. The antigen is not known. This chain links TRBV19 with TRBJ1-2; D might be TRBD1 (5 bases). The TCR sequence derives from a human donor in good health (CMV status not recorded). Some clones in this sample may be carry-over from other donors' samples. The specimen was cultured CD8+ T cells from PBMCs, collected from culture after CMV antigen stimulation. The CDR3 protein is CASTLGGHGYTF. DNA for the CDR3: TGTGCCAGTACCCTCGGGGGTCATGGCTACACCTTC.